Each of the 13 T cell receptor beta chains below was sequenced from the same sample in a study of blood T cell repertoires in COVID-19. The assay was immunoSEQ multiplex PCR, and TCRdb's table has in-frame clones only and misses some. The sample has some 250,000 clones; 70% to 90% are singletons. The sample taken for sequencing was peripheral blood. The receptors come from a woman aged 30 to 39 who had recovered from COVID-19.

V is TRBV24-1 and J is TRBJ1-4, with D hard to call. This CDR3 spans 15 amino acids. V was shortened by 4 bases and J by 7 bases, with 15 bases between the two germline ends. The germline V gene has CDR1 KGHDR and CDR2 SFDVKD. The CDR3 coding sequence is TGTGCCACCAGTGAGGCGGACTGGGAATGTGAAAAACTGTTTTTT. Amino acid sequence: CATSEADWECEKLFF.

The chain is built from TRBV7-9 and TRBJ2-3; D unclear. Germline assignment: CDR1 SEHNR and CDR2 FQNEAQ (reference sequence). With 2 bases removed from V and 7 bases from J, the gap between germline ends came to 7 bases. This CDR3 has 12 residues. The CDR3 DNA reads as TGTGCCAGCAGCTTATCTGCGAATACGCAGTATTTT. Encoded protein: CASSLSANTQYF.

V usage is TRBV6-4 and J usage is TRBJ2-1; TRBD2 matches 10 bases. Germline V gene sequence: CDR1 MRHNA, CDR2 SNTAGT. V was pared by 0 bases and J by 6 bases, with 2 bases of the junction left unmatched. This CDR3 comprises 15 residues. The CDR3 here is CASSDSERGGNEQFF. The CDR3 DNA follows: TGTGCCAGCAGTGACTCAGAGCGGGGGGGCAATGAGCAGTTCTTC.

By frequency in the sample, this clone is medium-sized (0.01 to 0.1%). For the CDR3, the DNA is TGTGCCAGCAGGAAATTGGCAGGGACTAATGAAAAACTGTTTTTT. It specifies CASRKLAGTNEKLFF. The chain has TRBV7-8 and TRBJ1-4; a weak D match, TRBD1 (5 bases). CDR1 is SGHVS, CDR2 FQNEAQ, per germline. The CDR3 extends over 15 amino acids. Trimming pared 6 bases from V and 2 bases from J, leaving 13 bases between.

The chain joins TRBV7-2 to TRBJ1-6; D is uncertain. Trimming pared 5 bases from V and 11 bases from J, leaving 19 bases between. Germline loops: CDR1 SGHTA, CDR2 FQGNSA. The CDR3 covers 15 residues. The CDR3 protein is CASSPYERPGTPLHF. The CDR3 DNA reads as TGTGCCAGCAGCCCTTACGAGAGACCCGGGACACCCCTCCACTTT.

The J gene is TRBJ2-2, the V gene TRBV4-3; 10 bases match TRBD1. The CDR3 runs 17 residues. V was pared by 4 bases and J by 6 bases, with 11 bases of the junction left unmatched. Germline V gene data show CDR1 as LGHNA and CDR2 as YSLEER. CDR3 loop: CASSPVGGQGVSGELFF. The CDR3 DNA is TGCGCCAGCAGCCCAGTAGGTGGACAGGGGGTTTCCGGGGAGCTGTTTTTT.

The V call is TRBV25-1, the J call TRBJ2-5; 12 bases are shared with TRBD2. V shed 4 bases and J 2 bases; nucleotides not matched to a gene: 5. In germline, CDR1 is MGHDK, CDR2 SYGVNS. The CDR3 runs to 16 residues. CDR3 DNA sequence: TGTGCCAGCAGTGGACCTAGCGGGGGGGCACAAGAGACCCAGTACTTC. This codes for CASSGPSGGAQETQYF.

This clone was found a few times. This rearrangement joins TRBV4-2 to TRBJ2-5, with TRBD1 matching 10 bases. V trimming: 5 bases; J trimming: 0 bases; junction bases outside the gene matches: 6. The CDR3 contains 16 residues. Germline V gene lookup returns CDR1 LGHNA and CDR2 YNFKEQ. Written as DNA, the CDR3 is TGTGCCAGCAGCAAAGGGACAGGGGATGACCAAGAGACCCAGTACTTC. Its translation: CASSKGTGDDQETQYF.

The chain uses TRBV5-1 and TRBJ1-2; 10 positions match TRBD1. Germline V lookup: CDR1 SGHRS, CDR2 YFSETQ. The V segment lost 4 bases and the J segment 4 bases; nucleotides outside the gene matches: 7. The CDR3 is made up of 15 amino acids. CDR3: CASSGSGTGVYGYTF. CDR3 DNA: TGCGCCAGCAGCGGCTCCGGGACAGGGGTCTATGGCTACACCTTC.

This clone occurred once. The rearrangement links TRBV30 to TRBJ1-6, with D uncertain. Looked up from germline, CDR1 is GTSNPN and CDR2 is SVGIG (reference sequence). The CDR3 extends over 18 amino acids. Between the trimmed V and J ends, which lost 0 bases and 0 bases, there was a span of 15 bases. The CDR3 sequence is CAWSVASRPSSYNSPLHF. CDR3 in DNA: TGTGCCTGGAGTGTGGCCAGCCGGCCTAGCTCCTATAATTCACCCCTCCACTTT.

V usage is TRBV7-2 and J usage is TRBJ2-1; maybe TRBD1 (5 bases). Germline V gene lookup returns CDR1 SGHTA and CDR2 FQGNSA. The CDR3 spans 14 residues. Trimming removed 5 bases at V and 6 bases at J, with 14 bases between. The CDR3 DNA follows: TGTGCCAGCAGCCCTCGGACGCAGGGCAATGAGCAGTTCTTC. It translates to CASSPRTQGNEQFF.

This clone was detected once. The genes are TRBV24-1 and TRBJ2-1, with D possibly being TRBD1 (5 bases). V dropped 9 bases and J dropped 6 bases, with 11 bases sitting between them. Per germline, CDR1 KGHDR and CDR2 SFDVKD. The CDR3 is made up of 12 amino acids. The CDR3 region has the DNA TGTGCCACCGGTGCAACAGGCAATGAGCAGTTCTTC. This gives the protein CATGATGNEQFF.

The CDR3 loop reads CSVGQGIGIDYGYTF. In nucleotides, the CDR3 is TGCAGCGTTGGACAGGGGATTGGGATCGACTATGGCTACACCTTC. The rearrangement links TRBV29-1 to TRBJ1-2, with 8 bases identical to TRBD1. The CDR3 has 15 amino acids. Germline CDR1 SQVTM, CDR2 ANQGSEA. V shed 4 bases and J 3 bases; nucleotides not matched to a gene: 10.